The clone carrying this T cell receptor (beta chain) showed up just a few times. Its specificity is not known. TCRdb independently ran MiXCR on the RT-PCR reads; one entry per CDR3 protein. The sample includes about 500,000 distinct CDR3 sequences, approximately 16% of them seen just once. The data belong to a study of response to subunit inactivated influenza vaccine. Study-level points and caveats: Authors suggested each seasonal influenza vaccination recruits few new T cells.

Per the germline V gene, CDR1 is MNHEY and CDR2 is SVGAGI. The V end was cut by 2 bases, the J end by 4 bases, with 21 bases between. The CDR3 spans 18 residues. The material sequenced was CD4+ T cells sorted from PBMCs, taken about 24 months after vaccination. The TCR was taken from a man aged 45 to 75 who received an inactivated influenza vaccine. V and J are TRBV6-5 and TRBJ1-5; TRBD1 might be the D (5 bases). CDR3 nucleotide sequence: TGTGCCAGCAGTTACAGGCAGATCACCTCGGGGCATAATCAGCCCCAGCATTTT. Translating gives CASSYRQITSGHNQPQHF.